This T cell receptor beta chain originates from a study of blood T cell repertoires in COVID-19. Study background: Acute and convalescent COVID-19 specimens originated in the United States, Italy and Spain. In each case, the material was cDNA or gDNA derived from T cells, B-cell-depleted T cells, or PBMCs.

This clone was counted a single time. CDR3 length: 15 amino acids. CDR1 SGDLS and CDR2 YYNGEE come from the germline V gene. The V end lost 5 bases, the J end lost 3 bases, and 18 bases lay between the germline ends. Per the study methods: Cell counts per sample came from amplifying reference gene primers. Some clones are missing from TCRdb's copy, which holds only in-frame ones; the method was immunoSEQ multiplex PCR. For V, J and clone size, that table is used; D and trimming come from the DNA. Here the sample spans fewer than 100,000 clones, over 75% being singletons. The receptor comes from a man aged 45-65 years with acute or convalescent COVID-19. This chain links TRBV9 with TRBJ2-7; the D gene is possibly TRBD1 (6 bases). Sequencing input: peripheral blood. The CDR3 region is CASSAAGTSVYEQYF. The CDR3, as DNA: TGTGCCAGCAGTGCAGCCGGGACATCGGTCTACGAGCAGTACTTC.